The clone carrying this T cell receptor (beta chain) came up a few times. Its antigen is as yet unknown. Germline V gene sequence: CDR1 SQVTM, CDR2 ANQGSEA. V was clipped by 7 bases and J by 5 bases; unmatched bases: 7. The CDR3 runs 13 residues. This specimen belongs to a study of early T cells in non-severe SARS-CoV-2 infection. Regarding the study as a whole: Matching with VDJdb favored anti-spike CD8 responses (missing private and CD4 specificities).

TCRdb fed the 5' RACE reads into MiXCR, producing one record per CDR3 protein. Altogether 68,000 or so distinct CDR3 sequences are present, over 9% being singletons, with the ten largest covering more than 1.5%. Input material: whole blood. The rearrangement joins TRBV29-1 to TRBJ1-1; 10 bases match TRBD1. The clonotype comes from an adult who was a healthcare worker with PCR-confirmed SARS-CoV-2 infection or an uninfected control (not recorded which). CDR3 in DNA: TGCAGCGCACGACAGGGGGCGAAAACTGAAGCTTTCTTT. It translates to CSARQGAKTEAFF.